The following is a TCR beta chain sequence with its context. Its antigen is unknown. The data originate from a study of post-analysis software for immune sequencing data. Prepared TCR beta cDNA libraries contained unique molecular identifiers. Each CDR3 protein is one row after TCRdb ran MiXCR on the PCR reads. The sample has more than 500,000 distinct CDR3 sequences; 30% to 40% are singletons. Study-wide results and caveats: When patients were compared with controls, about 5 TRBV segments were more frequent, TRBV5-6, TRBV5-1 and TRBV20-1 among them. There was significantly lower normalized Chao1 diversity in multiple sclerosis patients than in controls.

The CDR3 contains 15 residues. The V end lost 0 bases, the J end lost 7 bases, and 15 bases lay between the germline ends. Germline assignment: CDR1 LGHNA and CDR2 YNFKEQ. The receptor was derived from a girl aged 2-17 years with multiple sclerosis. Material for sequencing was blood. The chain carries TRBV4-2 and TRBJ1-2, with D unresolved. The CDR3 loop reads CASSQDLAGVGGYTF. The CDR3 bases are TGTGCCAGCAGCCAAGATCTGGCCGGGGTAGGTGGCTACACCTTC.